One sample yielded the 21 T cell receptor beta chains listed below, sequenced in a study of blood T cell repertoires in COVID-19. Profiling relied on immunoSEQ multiplex PCR, and the TCRdb table lists in-frame clones only, not all of them. There are 100,000 to 150,000 clones in the sample; about 85% occur only once, and 10% to 15% lies in the top ten. The sample comprised peripheral blood. These TCRs come from a man aged 60 to 75 with acute or convalescent COVID-19.

V and J are TRBV12-3 or TRBV12-4 and TRBJ2-3; D is unclear. The CDR3 runs to 12 residues. V shed 8 bases and J shed 2 bases, with 8 bases lying between them. CDR3 nucleotide sequence: TGTGCCAGCTCCCTACCCACAGATACGCAGTATTTT. Translation: CASSLPTDTQYF.

The chain joins TRBV30 to TRBJ2-1, with 10 nucleotides matching TRBD2. This CDR3 is 12 amino acids long. V dropped 3 bases and J dropped 14; count of bases not matched to a gene: 7. Per the germline V gene, CDR1 is GTSNPN and CDR2 is SVGIG (reference sequence). This chain's CDR3 is CAWRITLAGEFF. The CDR3 nucleotides are TGTGCCTGGAGGATTACTCTAGCGGGAGAGTTCTTC.

DNA for the CDR3: TGCGCCAGCACCTGGAGGGGCAATTCGAACACCGGGGAGCTGTTTTTT. Amino acids: CASTWRGNSNTGELFF. The V call is TRBV5-1, the J call TRBJ2-2; possible D gene TRBD2, 6 bases. The CDR3 consists of 16 residues. Germline V gene data show CDR1 as SGHRS and CDR2 as YFSETQ. With 6 bases removed from V and 0 bases from J, the gap between germline ends came to 15 bases.

This clone turned up a few times. CDR3 bases: TGTGCCAGCTCACCCCATGGAGGGGAAAAACTGTTTTTT. It translates to CASSPHGGEKLFF. The chain links TRBV18 to TRBJ1-4, with unresolved D. The CDR3 is 13 residues long. Germline CDR1 reads KGHSH; CDR2 reads LQKENI. Trimming took 3 bases from V and 8 from J, leaving 10 bases between them.

The J gene is TRBJ1-5, the V gene TRBV23-1, with 8 positions matching TRBD1. TRBV23-1 is noted as an ORF with a role that remains uncertain. Trimming removed 4 bases from V and 2 bases from J; junction bases left unmatched: 4. This CDR3 region has 15 residues. CDR3 coding DNA: TGCGCCAGCAGTCCAGGACAGGGAGGCAATCAGCCCCAGCATTTT. Its translation is CASSPGQGGNQPQHF.

The CDR3 DNA is TGTGCCAGCAGCCCCACGAATAAGATAGATGAGCAGTTCTTC. This translates into CASSPTNKIDEQFF. The chain links TRBV7-3 to TRBJ2-1; D is undetermined. The V end was cut by 5 bases, the J end by 8 bases, with 16 bases between. CDR3 size: 14 residues. Germline-derived CDR1 and CDR2 are SGHTA and FQGTGA.

The rearrangement uses TRBV7-2 and TRBJ2-1, with 16 positions matching TRBD2. The J segment lost 8 bases and the V segment lost 6 bases, leaving 4 bases of the junction unmatched. Germline V gene data show CDR1 as SGHTA and CDR2 as FQGNSA. This CDR3 is built from 15 residues. The CDR3 region is CASSGTSGRGHEQFF. The CDR3 region has the DNA TGTGCCAGCAGTGGGACTAGCGGGAGGGGGCATGAGCAGTTCTTC.

This clone has just a few counts. The chain employs TRBV18 and TRBJ1-6, with D unresolved. The length of the CDR3 is 14 residues. The V gene lost 3 bases and the J gene lost 8 bases, with 11 bases spanning the gap. CDR1 KGHSH and CDR2 LQKENI come from the germline V gene. CDR3 coding DNA: TGTGCCAGCTCACCGGGAGAAGGGCATTCACCCCTCCACTTT. Translating it yields CASSPGEGHSPLHF.

Only one count was recorded for this clone. CDR3 sequence (DNA): TGTGCCAGTAGTATGCGGGGTGAGCAGTTCTTC. Translation: CASSMRGEQFF. The chain couples TRBV19 to TRBJ2-1; a weak D match, TRBD2 (6 bases). V shed 3 bases and J shed 9 bases, with 6 bases lying between them. The CDR3 sequence is 11 residues long. CDR1 is LNHDA, CDR2 SQIVND, per germline (reference sequence).

V gene TRBV5-5 combines with J gene TRBJ2-3, with D possibly being TRBD1 (5 bases). From germline, CDR1 is SGHKS and CDR2 YYEKEE (reference sequence). This CDR3 has 16 amino acids. Between the trimmed V and J ends, which lost 1 base and 5 bases, there was a span of 17 bases. In DNA form, the CDR3 reads TGTGCCAGCAGCTTGCGGTCATCCTCAGACAGAGATACGCAGTATTTT. Translation gives CASSLRSSSDRDTQYF.

V gene TRBV6-6 combines with J gene TRBJ2-2, with 7 bases identical to TRBD1. The CDR3 covers 16 residues. CDR1 and CDR2 from the germline V gene are MNHNY and SVGAGI (reference sequence). Trimming took 5 bases from V and 3 from J; bases not matched to a gene: 9. The CDR3 reads CASSTGVGSDTGELFF. CDR3 bases: TGTGCCAGCAGTACAGGGGTCGGCTCCGACACCGGGGAGCTGTTTTTT.

CDR3 amino acids: CATSRGANYNEQFF. The CDR3 coding sequence is TGTGCCACCAGCAGAGGGGCCAACTACAATGAGCAGTTCTTC. The chain employs TRBV15 and TRBJ2-1, with D uncertain. CDR3 size: 14 residues. Germline CDR1 and CDR2: LNHNV and YYDKDF (reference sequence). Trimming removed 1 base at V and 3 bases at J, with 7 bases between.

The genes are TRBV19 and TRBJ1-5; 7 bases map to TRBD1. The CDR3 is 13 residues long. Germline V gene lookup returns CDR1 LNHDA and CDR2 SQIVND (reference sequence). Trimming took 4 bases from V and 8 from J; bases not matched to a gene: 5. The DNA for the CDR3 is TGTGCCAGTAGTAGCAGGGGGATGGAGCCCCAGCATTTT. It translates to CASSSRGMEPQHF.

The V gene is TRBV2, the J gene TRBJ2-7; 14 bases are a match to TRBD2. V was pared by 7 bases and J by 6 bases, with 11 bases of the junction left unmatched. In germline, CDR1 is SNHLY, CDR2 FYNNEI. The CDR3 spans 16 residues. CDR3 loop: CASTIGLAGGRSEQYF. CDR3 nucleotide sequence: TGTGCCAGCACTATTGGACTAGCGGGAGGAAGATCCGAGCAGTACTTC.

The J gene is TRBJ1-3, the V gene TRBV5-1; 11 bases line up with TRBD1. The CDR3 has 16 residues. CDR1 SGHRS and CDR2 YFSETQ come from the germline V gene. The V segment lost 4 bases and the J segment 4 bases; nucleotides outside the gene matches: 7. CDR3 amino acids: CASSAGTGGPGNTIYF. CDR3 coding DNA: TGCGCCAGCAGCGCGGGGACAGGGGGTCCCGGAAACACCATATATTTT.

This clone was recorded a few times. The chain joins TRBV25-1 to TRBJ1-4, with 12 bases that match TRBD1. CDR3 size: 15 residues. Germline V gene sequence: CDR1 MGHDK, CDR2 SYGVNS. The trim removed 3 bases at V and 8 bases at J, leaving 4 bases unmatched. Here the CDR3 reads CASSEGQGAQEKLFF. The CDR3 DNA is TGTGCCAGCAGTGAGGGACAGGGGGCTCAAGAAAAACTGTTTTTT.

The chain has TRBV18 and TRBJ2-2, with D possibly matching TRBD1 (5 bases). This CDR3 is 15 amino acids long. CDR1 KGHSH and CDR2 LQKENI come from the germline V gene. The germline V and J ends were trimmed by 2 bases and 4 bases, with 11 bases remaining between them. CDR3 in DNA: TGTGCCAGCTCACCATCGGACACTCCCACCGGGGAGCTGTTTTTT. This translates into CASSPSDTPTGELFF.

This chain links TRBV30 with TRBJ2-7; D is undetermined. V was cut by 2 bases and J by 6 bases, with 17 bases left in between. This CDR3 has 14 amino acids. Germline CDR1 is GTSNPN and CDR2 is SVGIG (reference sequence). The CDR3 protein is CAWSPQAAPVEQYF. The CDR3 DNA is TGTGCCTGGAGTCCTCAGGCCGCCCCGGTCGAGCAGTACTTC.

This clone came up once. This chain connects TRBV5-1 to TRBJ2-2; 7 bases map to TRBD2. CDR1 is SGHRS, CDR2 YFSETQ, per germline. V lost 3 bases, J lost 0 bases, and 8 bases stayed unmatched. This CDR3 has 17 residues. CDR3 coding DNA: TGCGCCAGCAGCTGGACCCTGGGACTATCGAACACCGGGGAGCTGTTTTTT. It codes for CASSWTLGLSNTGELFF.

This rearrangement joins TRBV24-1 to TRBJ2-3; 8 positions agree with TRBD2. The CDR3 extends over 16 amino acids. CDR1 KGHDR and CDR2 SFDVKD come from the germline V gene. The V and J ends lost 6 bases and 0 bases, in that order; junction bases with no gene match: 7. Written as DNA, the CDR3 is TGTGCCACCAGTACGGGAGGGCCGACTAGCACAGATACGCAGTATTTT. Amino acid sequence: CATSTGGPTSTDTQYF.

This clone is a singleton in its sample. V gene TRBV2 combines with J gene TRBJ2-7, with 9 positions matching TRBD1. Unmatched junction bases numbered 7, after V lost 5 bases and J lost 5 bases. CDR3 length equals 14 residues. Germline assignment: CDR1 SNHLY and CDR2 FYNNEI. CDR3 amino acids: CASSIEQGANEQYF. The CDR3 DNA is TGTGCCAGCAGTATCGAACAGGGGGCTAACGAGCAGTACTTC.